These 26 T cell receptor beta chains share one sample of origin, sequenced in a study of esophageal squamous cell carcinoma under preoperative chemotherapy. Time point noted: before preoperative PTX-NDP chemotherapy. TCRdb re-analysed the PCR reads in MiXCR, keeping a single row per CDR3 protein. Of over 10,000 distinct CDR3 sequences listed, approximately 51% were seen once; the top ten hold about a sixth. Sampling was performed from a patient given preoperative chemotherapy. The receptors were gathered from a human donor with esophageal squamous cell carcinoma. The donor label of this sample is uncertain.

In the case of this clonotype: Its ends do not fully match the called genes, so a read error is possible. The V gene is TRBV10-1, the J gene TRBJ2-4; D possibly uses TRBD1 or TRBD2 (6 bases each). The CDR3 spans 15 residues. From germline, CDR1 is WNHNN and CDR2 SYGVQD (reference sequence). DNA of the CDR3: TGCGCCAGGGGTGAGGGGGGCCGGCGCGCAGATACCCAGTACTTT. Its protein is CARGEGGRRADTQYF.

Of note for this clonotype: The junction departs from germline at one end; a sequencing error may be responsible. This rearrangement joins TRBV10-3 to TRBJ2-2, with a tentative D call TRBD1 (6 bases). Germline V gene sequence: CDR1 ENHRY, CDR2 SYGVKD. The CDR3 spans 15 residues. The CDR3 sequence: CAIQGLAGSTGEQFF. The CDR3 DNA reads TGTGCCATTCAGGGGCTAGCTGGGAGCACAGGTGAGCAGTTTTTT.

The chain uses TRBV12-3 or TRBV12-4 and TRBJ2-1; 11 bases are shared with TRBD2. V lost 4 bases to trimming and J lost 4 bases; unmatched junction nucleotides: 6. This CDR3 has 16 residues. The CDR3 DNA is TGTGCCAGCAGTTCTTATGGGACTAGCGGTTACAATGAGCAGTTCTTC. Amino acids: CASSSYGTSGYNEQFF.

This clonotype is large by share. The chain couples TRBV11-3 to TRBJ2-2, with D maybe TRBD1 (5 bases). This CDR3 region has 12 residues. V lost 6 bases to trimming and J lost 6 bases, with 8 bases between them. The V gene's germline CDR1 is SGHNT and CDR2 YENEEA. In DNA, the CDR3 is TGTGCCAGCAGGGAAGGGGCCGGGGAGCTGTTTTTT. As protein: CASREGAGELFF. The full variable domain, its missing parts supplied by reference TRBV11-3 and TRBJ2-2, is EAGVVQSPRYKIIEKKQPVAFWCNPISGHNTLYWYLQNLGQGPELLIRYENEEAVDDSQLPKDRFSAERLKGVDSTLKIQPAELGDSAVYLCASREGAGELFFGEGSRLTVL.

This chain joins TRBV6-1 and TRBJ2-5; D gene uncertain. The J call may be faulty, since TRBJ2-7 better matches the DNA end. Germline V gene lookup returns CDR1 MNHNS and CDR2 SASEGT. This CDR3 has 14 amino acids. As DNA, the CDR3 is TGTGCCAGCAGTGACGGCGGCAGAAACTACGAGCAGTACTTC. Translated, it gives CASSDGGRNYEQYF.

This clonotype was picked up a small number of times. A read error is possible here, since a much larger clone lies one base away. The chain uses TRBV6-1 and TRBJ2-1, with D unresolved. The V end lost 2 bases, the J end lost 10 bases, and 15 bases lay between the germline ends. Germline V gene data show CDR1 as MNHNS and CDR2 as SASEGT. The CDR3 has 14 residues. The CDR3 here is CASSESGVFDEQFF. The CDR3 coding sequence is TGTGCCAGCAGTGAAAGTGGGGTGTTCGACGAGCAGTTCTTC.

CDR3 sequence reads: CASSLSDAQTQYF. The CDR3 DNA reads as TGTGCCAGCAGCTTATCGGATGCGCAGACCCAGTACTTC. The rearrangement uses TRBV11-3 and TRBJ2-5; D is undetermined. The V end was cut by 2 bases, the J end by 6 bases, with 10 bases between. In germline, CDR1 is SGHNT, CDR2 YENEEA. The CDR3 length is 13 residues.

In its sample, this clonotype is medium-sized. The rearrangement uses TRBV7-6 and TRBJ2-1; 14 bases align to TRBD2. The DNA end is a closer match to TRBJ2-7, so the J assignment may be wrong. The CDR3 loop spans 18 amino acids. The germline gives CDR1 SGHVS, CDR2 FNYEAQ. This CDR3 reads CASSLARLAGGTLGEQYF. In DNA form, the CDR3 reads TGTGCCAGCAGCTTAGCGAGACTAGCGGGAGGGACATTAGGGGAGCAGTACTTC.

This sequence joins TRBV7-2 and TRBJ2-3; TRBD2 matches 8 bases. The germline V gene has CDR1 SGHTA and CDR2 FQGNSA. This CDR3 comprises 17 residues. V was clipped by 5 bases and J by 4 bases; unmatched bases: 14. CDR3 in DNA: TGTGCCAGCAGCGCGGGGGGTGGGGCGGGAGACCCAGATACGCAGTATTTT. Translation: CASSAGGGAGDPDTQYF.

This chain connects TRBV27 to TRBJ2-2, with D hard to call. Germline V gives CDR1 MNHEY, CDR2 SMNVEV (reference sequence). This CDR3 has 12 residues. The germline V and J ends were trimmed by 5 bases and 0 bases, with 1 base remaining between them. In nucleotides, the CDR3 is TGTGCCAGCAGTCCGAACACCGGGGAGCTGTTTTTT. Its protein is CASSPNTGELFF.

This clonotype was seen once. This chain connects TRBV7-2 to TRBJ2-5; D is ambiguous. The DNA end is more similar to TRBJ2-7, so the J call may be wrong. The CDR3 runs to 14 residues. Germline V lookup: CDR1 SGHTA, CDR2 FQGNSA. CDR3 protein: CASSPTGQNYEQYF. The CDR3 coding sequence is TGTGCCAGCAGCCCGACGGGTCAAAACTACGAGCAGTACTTC.

By sample share, this clonotype is medium-sized. This chain links TRBV6-1 with TRBJ2-1; TRBD2 matches 11 bases. The CDR3 length is 14 residues. The germline V gene has CDR1 MNHNS and CDR2 SASEGT. Trimming cost V 7 bases and J 13 bases; bases outside gene matches: 12. The CDR3 sequence: CASKRLAGRKTQFF. CDR3 in DNA: TGTGCCAGCAAGAGACTAGCGGGACGGAAGACCCAGTTCTTC.

The chain combines TRBV6-5 with TRBJ2-1, with 12 bases that match TRBD2. In germline, CDR1 is MNHEY, CDR2 SVGAGI. The junction had 4 bases not matched to a gene; V was cut back by 6 bases and J by 10 bases. The CDR3 is made up of 13 amino acids. The CDR3: CASRFTSGREQFF. The CDR3 DNA reads as TGTGCCAGCAGATTCACTAGCGGGAGGGAGCAGTTCTTC.

A remark on this clonotype: At one boundary the junction diverges from the germline segment, which might be a read error. V usage is TRBV6-1 and J usage is TRBJ2-3; 8 bases agree with TRBD2. The CDR3 has 14 residues. Germline assignment: CDR1 MNHNS and CDR2 SASEGT. CDR3 nucleotide sequence: TGTGCCGGCTCGGGGGGGGGGGCCAAAAACACTCAGTATTTC. Translating it yields CAGSGGGAKNTQYF.

The chain recombines TRBV6-5 with TRBJ2-1; D uncertain. The V and J ends lost 5 bases and 0 bases respectively, with 8 bases between them. Germline values: CDR1 MNHEY, CDR2 SVGAGI. The CDR3 length is 14 residues. This CDR3 is CASSHMSSYNEQFF. DNA for the CDR3: TGTGCCAGCAGTCACATGAGCTCCTACAATGAGCAGTTCTTC.

As concerns this clonotype: This may be a read error: a much more frequent sequence differs by one nucleotide. This chain connects TRBV6-5 to TRBJ2-1; D call uncertain. CDR1 MNHEY and CDR2 SVGAGI come from the germline V gene. The CDR3 is 13 amino acids. Trimming shortened V by 2 bases and J by 10 bases, and 12 bases separated the two germline ends. As DNA, the CDR3 is TGTGCCAGCAGTTACGGGCAGGTTTACGAGCAGTTCTTC. It yields the protein CASSYGQVYEQFF.

This clonotype was seen more than once but under ten times. The J gene is TRBJ2-2, the V gene TRBV6-4; no firm D call. Germline assignment: CDR1 MRHNA and CDR2 SNTAGT. The CDR3 runs 14 residues. V lost 3 bases, J lost 7 bases, and 12 bases lay in between. The CDR3 here is CASSEFSFGGELFF. The CDR3 DNA sequence: TGTGCCAGCAGTGAGTTCAGCTTCGGCGGGGAGCTGTTTTTT.

In its sample, this clonotype was seen a few times. A read error may explain this, as a much larger clone is one base away. The chain carries TRBV12-3 or TRBV12-4 and TRBJ2-1; D is ambiguous. The CDR3 is 12 amino acids. V lost 5 bases and J lost 13, with 15 bases in between. The CDR3 DNA follows: TGTGCCAGCAGTCCTAATGGGCAGACCCAGTTCTTC. Residues: CASSPNGQTQFF.

The rearrangement uses TRBV6-1 and TRBJ2-1; D assignment may be TRBD1 or TRBD2 (6 bases each). The J call may be wrong; the DNA end is better matched by TRBJ2-5. Germline CDR1 is MNHNS and CDR2 is SASEGT. The CDR3 contains 16 residues. The CDR3: CASRGLGGRDEDIQYF. CDR3 sequence (DNA): TGTGCCAGCAGGGGGCTGGGGGGCCGTGACGAGGACATCCAGTACTTC.

The V call is TRBV6-1, the J call TRBJ2-7; 9 bases agree with TRBD1. The CDR3 runs 16 residues. V shed 4 bases and J 2 bases; nucleotides not matched to a gene: 9. Germline lookup yields CDR1 MNHNS and CDR2 SASEGT. This CDR3 is CASSARQTGGAYEQYF. CDR3 sequence (DNA): TGTGCCAGCAGTGCAAGACAGACAGGGGGGGCCTACGAGCAGTACTTC.

For this clonotype: One junction end disagrees with the germline gene, perhaps due to a read error. The chain couples TRBV6-1 to TRBJ2-4, with 8 bases fitting TRBD2. CDR3 length: 16 residues. Germline CDR1 MNHNS, CDR2 SASEGT. The CDR3 region has the DNA TGTGCCAGCAGTGAATCGGGGGGGAGCGCCAAAAACACGCAGTATTTC. This codes for CASSESGGSAKNTQYF.

This clonotype was observed at least ten times. The chain links TRBV12-3 or TRBV12-4 to TRBJ2-5; D may correspond to TRBD1 or TRBD2 (5 bases each). V gave up 7 bases and J gave up 7 bases, with 10 bases separating them. The CDR3 length is 11 residues. CDR3 coding DNA: TGTGCCAGCACCAGAGGGGTGACCCAGTACTTC. It encodes CASTRGVTQYF.

V gene TRBV6-1 combines with J gene TRBJ2-4; perhaps D is TRBD1 or TRBD2 (5 bases each). The CDR3 is 16 residues long. Germline CDR1 MNHNS, CDR2 SASEGT. The ends were cut back, 2 bases at V and 13 bases at J, with 24 bases in the middle. CDR3 residues: CASSESGLRAKDTQYF. CDR3 nucleotides: TGTGCCAGCAGTGAATCGGGGCTGAGAGCCAAAGATACGCAGTACTTC.

This clonotype was counted a single time. Possible read error: a much larger clone is one base away. Because it lacks the conserved phenylalanine or tryptophan at the end, this CDR3 is likely a read error. The CDR3 sequence: CASTQGRGTYNEQFL. The CDR3 DNA follows: TGTGCCAGCACCCAAGGGAGGGGGACATACAATGAGCAGTTCTTA. The V and J genes are TRBV7-2 and TRBJ2-1; D is possibly TRBD2 (7 bases). CDR1 is SGHTA and CDR2 is FQGNSA in the germline V gene. The CDR3 runs 15 residues. The germline V and J ends were trimmed by 7 bases and 4 bases, with 17 bases remaining between them.

In this sample, this clonotype is medium-sized. The rearrangement links TRBV6-5 to TRBJ2-1; the D gene is possibly TRBD2 (7 bases). Germline assignment: CDR1 MNHEY and CDR2 SVGAGI. Trimming removed 2 bases from V and 10 bases from J, with 18 bases in between. This CDR3 has 15 residues. CDR3 in amino acids: CASSYGRGRDYEQFF. The DNA of the CDR3 is TGTGCCAGCAGTTACGGGCGGGGGCGGGACTACGAGCAGTTCTTC.

The chain combines TRBV6-1 with TRBJ2-1; possible D gene TRBD2, 6 bases. The end of the DNA fits TRBJ2-7 better, so the J call may be wrong. The germline CDR1 and CDR2 sequences are MNHNS and SASEGT. The CDR3 sequence is 15 residues long. The CDR3 loop is CASSEAGGNPYEQYF. CDR3 sequence (DNA): TGTGCCAGCAGTGAAGCGGGCGGGAACCCCTACGAGCAGTACTTC.